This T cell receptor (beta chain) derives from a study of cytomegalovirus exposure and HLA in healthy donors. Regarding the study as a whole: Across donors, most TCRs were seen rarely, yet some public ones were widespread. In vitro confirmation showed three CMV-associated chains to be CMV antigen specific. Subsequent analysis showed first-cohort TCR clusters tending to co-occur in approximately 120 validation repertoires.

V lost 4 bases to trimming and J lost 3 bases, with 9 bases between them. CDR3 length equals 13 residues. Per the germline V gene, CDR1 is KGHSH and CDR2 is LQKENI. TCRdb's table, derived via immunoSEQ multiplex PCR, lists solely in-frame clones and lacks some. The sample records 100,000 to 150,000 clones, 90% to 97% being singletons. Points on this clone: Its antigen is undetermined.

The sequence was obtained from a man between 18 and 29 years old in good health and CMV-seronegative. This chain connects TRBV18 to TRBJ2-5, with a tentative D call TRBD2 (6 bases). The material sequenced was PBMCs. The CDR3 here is CASSQGLKETQYF. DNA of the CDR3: TGTGCCAGCTCACAGGGACTTAAAGAGACCCAGTACTTC.